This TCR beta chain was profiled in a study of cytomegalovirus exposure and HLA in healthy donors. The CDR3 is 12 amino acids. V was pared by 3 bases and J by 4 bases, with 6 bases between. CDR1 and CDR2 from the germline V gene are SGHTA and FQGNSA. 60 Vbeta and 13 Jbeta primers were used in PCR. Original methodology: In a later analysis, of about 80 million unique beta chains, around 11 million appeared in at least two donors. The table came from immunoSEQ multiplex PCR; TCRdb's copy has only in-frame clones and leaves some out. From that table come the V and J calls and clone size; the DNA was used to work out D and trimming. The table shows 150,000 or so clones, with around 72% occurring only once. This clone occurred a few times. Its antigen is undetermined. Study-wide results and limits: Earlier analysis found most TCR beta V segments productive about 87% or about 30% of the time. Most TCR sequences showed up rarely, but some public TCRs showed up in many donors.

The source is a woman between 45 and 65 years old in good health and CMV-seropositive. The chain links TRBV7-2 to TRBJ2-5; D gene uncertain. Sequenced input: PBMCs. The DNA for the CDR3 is TGTGCCAGCAGCTTCCCCCTAGAGACCCAGTACTTC. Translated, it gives CASSFPLETQYF.